The count of the clone carrying this TCR beta chain is one. Original methodology: Nucleated cell number was recorded as an estimate derived from reference gene primer amplification. The protocol was immunoSEQ multiplex PCR, while the TCRdb copy is restricted to in-frame clones and leaves out a portion. V, J and clone size were drawn from that table, and D and trimming were deduced from the DNA. Among approximately 100,000 clones listed, around four fifths were seen once. The data originate from a study of blood T cell repertoires in COVID-19. At the level of the study: Nucleic acid was either cDNA or gDNA, and it came from T cells, B-cell-depleted T cells, or PBMCs.

In germline, CDR1 is LNHDA, CDR2 SQIVND (reference sequence). The junction had 10 bases not matched to a gene; V was cut back by 5 bases and J by 7 bases. The CDR3 runs to 15 residues. Sequenced input: peripheral blood. The source is a man in his 70s with acute or convalescent COVID-19. The V gene is TRBV19, the J gene TRBJ1-4, with TRBD1 matching 7 bases. The CDR3 spells CASSVQGGVFEKLFF. For the CDR3, the DNA is TGTGCCAGTAGTGTCCAGGGGGGAGTATTTGAAAAACTGTTTTTT. The full variable domain, rest sourced from reference TRBV19 and TRBJ1-4, is DGGITQSPKYLFRKEGQNVTLSCEQNLNHDAMYWYRQDPGQGLRLIYYSQIVNDFQKGDIAEGYSVSREKKESFPLTVTSAQKNPTAFYLCASSVQGGVFEKLFFGSGTQLSVL.